One and the same sample provided the 12 T cell receptor beta chains below, sequenced in a study of radiation and T cells in renal cell carcinoma. Using immunoSEQ multiplex PCR, the repertoire was profiled, and TCRdb retains in-frame clones only, with some absent. In the table there are roughly 130,000 clones, about 88% of which are singletons. Time point in this sample: baseline pretreatment blood. The treatment denotes: 15 Gy SBRT to primary tumor, nephrectomy 4 weeks later. Sample: blood, taken from a patient whose treatment included radiotherapy and nephrectomy. The receptor set was obtained from a woman aged 45 to 65 with renal cell carcinoma.

The J gene is TRBJ2-7, the V gene TRBV5-1, with D perhaps matching TRBD1 or TRBD2 (5 bases each). The CDR3 contains 16 residues. Germline V gives CDR1 SGHRS, CDR2 YFSETQ. Deletions cut 3 bases from V and 1 base from J, with 17 bases between. The CDR3 sequence: CASSWGPDRDSYEQYF. CDR3 DNA sequence: TGCGCCAGCAGCTGGGGACCAGACCGTGATTCCTACGAGCAGTACTTC.

The rearrangement uses TRBV7-3 and TRBJ2-1; the match to TRBD2 covers 8 bases. V shed 5 bases and J 5 bases; nucleotides not matched to a gene: 2. The CDR3 spans 13 residues. Germline V gives CDR1 SGHTA, CDR2 FQGTGA. For the CDR3, the DNA is TGTGCCAGCAGCATTAGCGGGAACAATGAGCAGTTCTTC. Translation gives CASSISGNNEQFF.

The chain uses TRBV19 and TRBJ2-3, with 10 nucleotides matching TRBD2. The CDR3 has 20 residues. The V and J ends lost 7 bases and 2 bases, in that order; junction bases with no gene match: 21. Per germline, CDR1 LNHDA and CDR2 SQIVND (reference sequence). The DNA for the CDR3 is TGTGCCAGTACCGCCGGAAGAGCTAGCGGGGGCCCCTACCCCACAGATACGCAGTATTTT. Its translation: CASTAGRASGGPYPTDTQYF.

The chain carries TRBV5-5 and TRBJ1-3, with D unresolved. The CDR3 runs 20 residues. V was cut by 4 bases and J by 4 bases, with 30 bases left in between. Germline CDR1 SGHKS, CDR2 YYEKEE (reference sequence). This chain's CDR3 is CASSLLGLSSLEVRGNTIYF. In DNA, the CDR3 is TGTGCCAGCAGCCTGCTGGGCCTGAGCAGTCTGGAAGTGAGGGGAAACACCATATATTTT.

The rearrangement links TRBV19 to TRBJ2-6, with 7 bases that match TRBD1. V lost 4 bases and J lost 1; bases outside the gene matches: 16. Germline-derived CDR1 and CDR2 are LNHDA and SQIVND (reference sequence). This CDR3 spans 20 amino acids. The CDR3 reads CASSRQGPGSGWSGANVLTF. CDR3 DNA sequence: TGTGCCAGTAGTAGACAGGGCCCCGGTTCGGGATGGTCTGGGGCCAACGTCCTGACTTTC.

J is TRBJ2-5 and V is TRBV7-6; no clear D. TRBJ2-7 matches the DNA end more closely, so the J call is doubtful. The V gene's germline CDR1 is SGHVS and CDR2 FNYEAQ. CDR3 length: 11 amino acids. CDR3 DNA: TGTGCCAGCAGCTCCGCTAACGAGCAGTACTTC. Translated: CASSSANEQYF.

On this clone: The limits of the CDR3 on the DNA are not certain, so only TCRdb's listed CDR3 is given. The rearrangement joins TRBV21-1 to TRBJ1-3. TRBV21-1 is shown as a pseudogene. The CDR3 is 16 amino acids long, termini counted. The CDR3 reads CASRLQRFGGGNTIYF.

This CDR3 reads CACLWDRERNAEAFF. CDR3 DNA sequence: TGTGCCTGTCTCTGGGACAGGGAAAGAAACGCTGAAGCTTTCTTT. V usage is TRBV30 and J usage is TRBJ1-1, with 9 bases that match TRBD1. The CDR3 is made up of 15 amino acids. Trimming removed 6 bases from V and 6 bases from J; junction bases left unmatched: 14. The germline V gene encodes CDR1 GTSNPN and CDR2 SVGIG (reference sequence).

This clone occurred once. V gene TRBV7-6 combines with J gene TRBJ2-2, with 7 bases matching TRBD2. V shed 1 base and J 1 base; nucleotides not matched to a gene: 0. In germline, CDR1 is SGHVS, CDR2 FNYEAQ. The CDR3 spans 15 residues. The CDR3 DNA sequence: TGTGCCAGCAGCTTAGGCGGGGGGAACACCGGGGAGCTGTTTTTT. Its translation is CASSLGGGNTGELFF.

The V call is TRBV19, the J call TRBJ1-5, with 10 positions matching TRBD1. Germline trimming cut 6 bases from V and 4 bases from J; bases unmatched to any gene: 9. The CDR3 length is 16 residues. Germline lookup yields CDR1 LNHDA and CDR2 SQIVND (reference sequence). For the CDR3, the DNA is TGTGCCAGTAGCCGACAGGGGGCAACTTTTAATCAGCCCCAGCATTTT. It translates to CASSRQGATFNQPQHF.

Here the CDR3 reads CASSDGTSGNQETQYF. CDR3 nucleotides: TGTGCCAGCAGTGACGGGACTAGCGGGAACCAAGAGACCCAGTACTTC. The chain employs TRBV2 and TRBJ2-5, with TRBD2 matching over 13 bases. Germline loops: CDR1 SNHLY, CDR2 FYNNEI. V gave up 3 bases and J gave up 0 bases; unmatched junction bases: 1. The CDR3 extends over 16 amino acids.

This sequence joins TRBV9 and TRBJ1-4, with 9 bases fitting TRBD1. Losses at the gene ends were 0 bases for V and 7 bases for J; bases not matched to a gene: 4. Germline V gives CDR1 SGDLS, CDR2 YYNGEE. The CDR3 loop spans 15 amino acids. This CDR3 reads CASSVGDRGAEKLFF. The CDR3 region has the DNA TGTGCCAGCAGCGTAGGAGACAGGGGGGCTGAAAAACTGTTTTTT.